Listed below are T cell receptor beta chains from one sample, sequenced in a study of radiotherapy plus CTLA-4 blockade in lung cancer. Generated by immunoSEQ multiplex PCR, the TCRdb table keeps only in-frame clones and is missing some. The sample records some 64,000 clones, 76% being singletons. Sample: peripheral blood, taken from a patient treated with radiotherapy plus ipilimumab. These TCRs come from a human donor with non-small cell lung cancer whose response to radiotherapy plus ipilimumab could not be evaluated. Some clones in this sample may be carry-over from other donors' samples. Both conserved end residues are part of each CDR3. Each record gives: D gene, J gene, clone size, V gene, CDR3 protein, CDR3 DNA. The D gene is left open where the match is weak. Expanded clones are given a class, and other clones once, few, many or no size at all.

d_call: .; j_call: TRBJ1-3; clone_size: once; v_call: TRBV2; cdr3_aa: CASSAPLGLSGNTIYF; cdr3_nt: TGTGCCAGCAGTGCCCCTTTGGGACTCTCTGGAAACACCATATATTTT
d_call: .; j_call: TRBJ2-7; clone_size: .; v_call: TRBV30; cdr3_aa: CAWSVQAAYEQYF; cdr3_nt: TGTGCCTGGAGTGTACAGGCGGCCTACGAGCAGTACTTC
d_call: TRBD2; j_call: TRBJ2-2; clone_size: .; v_call: TRBV7-2; cdr3_aa: CASSFEAGRNTGELFF; cdr3_nt: TGTGCCAGCAGCTTTGAAGCGGGGAGGAACACCGGGGAGCTGTTTTTT
d_call: .; j_call: TRBJ1-4; clone_size: .; v_call: TRBV25-1; cdr3_aa: CASSDHRGDSYEKLFF; cdr3_nt: TGTGCCAGCAGTGACCACCGGGGGGACTCTTATGAAAAACTGTTTTTT
d_call: .; j_call: TRBJ2-2; clone_size: .; v_call: TRBV28; cdr3_aa: CASSLLEAGELFF; cdr3_nt: TGTGCCAGCAGTTTACTAGAAGCCGGGGAGCTGTTTTTT
d_call: .; j_call: TRBJ2-1; clone_size: .; v_call: TRBV21-1; cdr3_aa: CASSKESSEQFF; cdr3_nt: TGTGCCAGCAGCAAAGAGAGTAGCGAGCAGTTCTTC
d_call: .; j_call: TRBJ1-1; clone_size: .; v_call: TRBV5-1; cdr3_aa: CASTEQGMNTEAFF; cdr3_nt: TGCGCCAGCACCGAACAGGGCATGAACACTGAAGCTTTCTTT
d_call: .; j_call: TRBJ2-7; clone_size: .; v_call: TRBV7-2; cdr3_aa: CASSSARQSYEQYF; cdr3_nt: TGTGCCAGCAGCTCAGCCAGGCAGTCCTACGAGCAGTACTTC
d_call: TRBD1; j_call: TRBJ1-4; clone_size: .; v_call: TRBV29-1; cdr3_aa: CSAGRDSKLFF; cdr3_nt: TGCAGCGCGGGACGGGACAGCAAACTGTTTTTT
d_call: .; j_call: TRBJ1-5; clone_size: .; v_call: TRBV2; cdr3_aa: CASSSETNQPQHF; cdr3_nt: TGTGCCAGCAGTTCTGAGACAAATCAGCCCCAGCATTTT
d_call: TRBD1; j_call: TRBJ2-7; clone_size: .; v_call: TRBV2; cdr3_aa: CACHLGTAPYEQYF; cdr3_nt: TGTGCCTGCCACCTCGGGACAGCCCCCTACGAGCAGTACTTC
d_call: TRBD1; j_call: TRBJ1-1; clone_size: .; v_call: TRBV5-6; cdr3_aa: CASKLGQGPTEAFF; cdr3_nt: TGTGCCAGCAAATTGGGACAGGGCCCCACTGAAGCTTTCTTT
d_call: .; j_call: TRBJ1-2; clone_size: .; v_call: TRBV20-1; cdr3_aa: CSPPRGYGYTF; cdr3_nt: TGCAGTCCCCCCCGGGGCTATGGCTACACCTTC
d_call: TRBD2; j_call: TRBJ2-3; clone_size: few; v_call: TRBV2; cdr3_aa: CAGAGAPWGTQYF; cdr3_nt: TGTGCCGGGGCGGGAGCCCCCTGGGGTACGCAGTATTTT
d_call: TRBD2; j_call: TRBJ2-1; clone_size: .; v_call: TRBV29-1; cdr3_aa: CSVEKGLAGAYNEQFF; cdr3_nt: TGCAGCGTTGAAAAGGGCCTAGCGGGGGCCTACAATGAGCAGTTCTTC
d_call: .; j_call: TRBJ1-6; clone_size: few; v_call: TRBV2; cdr3_aa: CASSTSTGIFSPLHF; cdr3_nt: .
d_call: TRBD1; j_call: TRBJ1-2; clone_size: .; v_call: TRBV7-9; cdr3_aa: CASSPRTGPNYGYTF; cdr3_nt: TGTGCCAGCAGCCCACGGACAGGGCCCAACTATGGCTACACCTTC
d_call: .; j_call: TRBJ2-5; clone_size: .; v_call: TRBV19; cdr3_aa: CASSIAGGQETQYF; cdr3_nt: TGTGCCAGTAGTATAGCGGGCGGGCAAGAGACCCAGTACTTC
d_call: .; j_call: TRBJ2-7; clone_size: few; v_call: TRBV28; cdr3_aa: CASSSLPTYEQYF; cdr3_nt: TGTGCCAGCAGTTCGCTCCCTACCTACGAGCAGTACTTC
d_call: .; j_call: TRBJ2-3; clone_size: .; v_call: TRBV11-2; cdr3_aa: CASSFRGSGTDTQYF; cdr3_nt: TGTGCCAGCAGCTTCAGAGGGAGTGGAACAGATACGCAGTATTTT
d_call: .; j_call: TRBJ1-1; clone_size: few; v_call: TRBV29-1; cdr3_aa: CSVEGGGDTEAFF; cdr3_nt: TGCAGCGTTGAGGGTGGAGGCGACACTGAAGCTTTCTTT
d_call: .; j_call: TRBJ2-3; clone_size: .; v_call: TRBV5-1; cdr3_aa: CASSFLTDTQYF; cdr3_nt: TGCGCCAGCAGCTTTTTAACAGATACGCAGTATTTT
d_call: .; j_call: TRBJ2-2; clone_size: few; v_call: TRBV10-3; cdr3_aa: CAISDVGTGELFF; cdr3_nt: TGTGCCATCAGTGACGTCGGCACCGGGGAGCTGTTTTTT
d_call: .; j_call: TRBJ1-3; clone_size: .; v_call: TRBV28; cdr3_aa: CASSRGPGNTIYF; cdr3_nt: TGTGCCAGCTCCAGGGGTCCTGGAAACACCATATATTTT
d_call: TRBD2; j_call: TRBJ2-5; clone_size: .; v_call: TRBV7-3; cdr3_aa: CASSSGLAEPGETQYF; cdr3_nt: TGTGCCAGCAGCTCGGGACTAGCGGAGCCAGGGGAGACCCAGTACTTC
d_call: TRBD1; j_call: TRBJ1-2; clone_size: .; v_call: TRBV18; cdr3_aa: CASSGLGGTGLGYTF; cdr3_nt: TGTGCCAGCTCCGGACTAGGAGGGACAGGGCTTGGCTACACCTTC
d_call: .; j_call: TRBJ2-3; clone_size: once; v_call: TRBV5-1; cdr3_aa: CASSFGQTTDTQYF; cdr3_nt: TGCGCCAGCAGCTTCGGACAGACCACAGATACGCAGTATTTT
d_call: TRBD1; j_call: TRBJ1-1; clone_size: .; v_call: TRBV10-3; cdr3_aa: CAIRETGERSRNTEAFF; cdr3_nt: TGTGCCATCAGGGAAACAGGGGAAAGGAGTCGGAACACTGAAGCTTTCTTT
d_call: TRBD2; j_call: TRBJ2-1; clone_size: few; v_call: TRBV7-9; cdr3_aa: CASSSGLAFYNEQFF; cdr3_nt: TGTGCCAGCAGCTCGGGACTAGCGTTTTACAATGAGCAGTTCTTC
d_call: TRBD1; j_call: TRBJ1-1; clone_size: once; v_call: TRBV7-3; cdr3_aa: CASSQDRESEAFF; cdr3_nt: TGTGCCAGCAGCCAGGACAGGGAGTCTGAAGCTTTCTTT
d_call: .; j_call: TRBJ2-7; clone_size: .; v_call: TRBV6-5; cdr3_aa: CASSYKDRGLGYEQYF; cdr3_nt: TGTGCCAGCAGTTACAAGGATAGGGGCCTAGGGTACGAGCAGTACTTC
d_call: TRBD1; j_call: TRBJ1-2; clone_size: .; v_call: TRBV27; cdr3_aa: CASSLDGTGYYGYTF; cdr3_nt: TGTGCCAGCAGTTTAGATGGGACAGGGTACTATGGCTACACCTTC
d_call: .; j_call: TRBJ2-3; clone_size: .; v_call: TRBV5-1; cdr3_aa: CASSRGGSPDTQYF; cdr3_nt: TGCGCCAGCAGCCGTGGGGGGTCCCCAGATACGCAGTATTTT
d_call: TRBD1; j_call: TRBJ2-7; clone_size: .; v_call: TRBV30; cdr3_aa: CAWDYSGTGLEQYF; cdr3_nt: TGTGCCTGGGATTATTCCGGGACAGGGCTCGAGCAGTACTTC
d_call: .; j_call: TRBJ1-3; clone_size: .; v_call: TRBV7-2; cdr3_aa: CASSPQQGRSGNTIYF; cdr3_nt: TGTGCCAGCAGCCCTCAACAGGGCCGGTCTGGAAACACCATATATTTT
d_call: .; j_call: TRBJ1-1; clone_size: .; v_call: TRBV19; cdr3_aa: CASRTSLSGGANTEAFF; cdr3_nt: TGTGCCAGTAGGACCTCCCTTAGTGGTGGGGCGAACACTGAAGCTTTCTTT
d_call: .; j_call: TRBJ1-2; clone_size: .; v_call: TRBV30; cdr3_aa: CAWSVLYYGYTF; cdr3_nt: TGTGCCTGGAGTGTACTGTACTATGGCTACACCTTC